This record covers a single T cell receptor (beta chain). This clonotype was seen at least ten times. Which antigen it targets is not known. No much larger clone is present one base from it, and per-base qualities are unavailable. For the unsorted PBMC libraries, 2 million PBMCs were stored in RNAlater at -80 degrees C until RNA extraction and were used to generate the libraries. Multiple sclerosis patients were enrolled in a US clinical protocol evaluating disease progression by magnetic resonance imaging. Peripheral blood was subjected to Ficoll-Hypaque density gradient centrifugation to isolate PBMCs, which were then cryopreserved in liquid nitrogen. To synthesize cDNA, template-switch 5'RACE was performed with a primer carrying a 10-nucleotide random unique molecular identifier so that each TCR transcript was tagged. Every sequencing run covered 15-18 subjects and yielded more than 180 million TCR-beta sequences. Total RNA was extracted with the RNeasy kit. TCR-beta VDJ regions were amplified with primers for the TCR constant region and the 5'RACE anchor, using the KAPA Real-time Library Amplification kit. A first PCR added sample indexes and Illumina adaptors, after which a second PCR increased the library yield. After Ampure bead purification, the TCR product of roughly 650 bp was size-selected on a 2% E-gel SizeSelection system. Before pooling, libraries had their quality checked on a Bioanalyzer, their concentration measured with Qubit, and their quantity determined with the Kapa Library Quantification kit. An Illumina HiSeq 2500 was used to sequence the libraries paired-end at 2 x 150 bp. To increase sequence diversity, roughly 24-30% phiX was spiked into each library pool. Per the original workflow: The quality-filtered reads were processed with the UMI-based MiGEC pipeline, whose error correction step removed more than 80% of the raw TCR sequences. VDJ genes were aligned to IMGT germline references, and clonotypes were defined by unique CDR3 amino acid sequence plus V-J genes. Clonal expansion, Shannon diversity and CDR3 relatedness were evaluated with VDJtools (CalcPairwiseDistances, ClusterSamples), while phylogenetic trees were built in CLCbio workbench. Using coefficient-of-variation modelling across technical triplicates, the study counted a clone as expanded if it had at least 8 unique UMIs. The public reads were reprocessed in TCRdb via fastp at Q25 and MiXCR, keeping in-frame beta chains. Rows merge per CDR3 protein into single entries with the most common DNA and genes. TCRdb, rather than the study authors, made the V and J calls. This sample comprises 66,000 or so distinct CDR3 sequences, nearly 3.5% of them detected only once. Clones ranked in the top ten supply about 4% of the sample.

The data belong to a study of neurological immune-mediated disorders (dated by TCRdb to 2018 to 2020). The study in broad terms: Of the approximately 34 multiple sclerosis patients, around 31 had relapsing-remitting MS and 3 had secondary progressive MS. Using UMI-based sequencing, the study compared peripheral blood TCR-beta repertoires from patients with HTLV-I-associated myelopathy (HAM/TSP), patients with multiple sclerosis, and healthy controls. Alongside PBMC samples, the set of more than 85 TCR-beta libraries contained longitudinal samples, technical triplicates, and paired CD4+ and CD8+ T-cell subsets that had been sorted. Of the 60 to 70 subjects in the cohort, approximately 15 were HAM/TSP patients, roughly 35 were multiple sclerosis patients, and some 20 were healthy controls.

What the authors observed across the whole study: The highest TCR clonal expansion was observed in HAM/TSP patients, whereas the lowest was observed in MS patients, even when compared with healthy controls. The MS cluster showed no association with clinical or MRI features, and the authors stated that larger cohorts are needed. In a phylogenetic analysis, the repertoires of 18 out of 34 MS patients fell into a single cluster of related CDR3 sequences, pointing to a possible signature at the repertoire level. No identical CDR3 amino acid sequences were found to be shared among expanded clones across subjects, suggesting that TCR-beta repertoires were private in all groups.

From the cysteine up to the phenylalanine, the CDR3 has a length of 15 residues. Solely the CDR3 DNA is kept, with 45 bases framed from the first base. At the junction V is shortened by 2 bases and J by 2 bases, with 11 bases in between. The germline V gene (reference sequence) supplies CDR1 MNHEY and CDR2 SMNVEV. This sequence was found in a man aged 35-49 years with multiple sclerosis. The chain is made from TRBV27 and TRBJ2-3; the D call is tentative, TRBD1 or TRBD2, as each matches 5 bases. The sample comprised PBMCs. CDR3 loop: CASSLRGTATDTQYF. At the DNA level, the sequence is TGTGCCAGCAGTTTACGAGGGACCGCCACAGATACGCAGTATTTT.